The source of this T cell receptor beta chain is a study of shared clonotypes between healthy human individuals. The authors ran the assay at deep level. Produced via immunoSEQ multiplex PCR; TCRdb's table is partial and in-frame only. Among about half a million clones, around 79% were seen once, and the ten largest hold about 13%. V lost 1 base to trimming and J lost 0 bases, with 13 bases between them. Germline assignment: CDR1 MDHEN and CDR2 SYDVKM. The CDR3 is made up of 17 amino acids. This clonotype originated in a woman aged 40 to 50 in good health. Some clones in this sample may be carry-over from other donors' samples. The material sequenced was PBMCs. This chain connects TRBV28 to TRBJ1-5; D unclear. CDR3 sequence (DNA): TGTGCCAGCAGTTTATTGGGCTACTTGGATAGCAATCAGCCCCAGCATTTT. This encodes CASSLLGYLDSNQPQHF. Full variable domain (missing parts from reference TRBV28 and TRBJ1-5): DVKVTQSSRYLVKRTGEKVFLECVQDMDHENMFWYRQDPGLGLRLIYFSYDVKMKEKGDIPEGYSVSREKKERFSLILESASTNQTSMYLCASSLLGYLDSNQPQHFGDGTRLSIL.